This T cell receptor (beta chain) originates from a study of cytomegalovirus exposure and HLA in healthy donors. Study-level results: Segments of the TCR beta V type were, in most cases, productive about 90% or about 30% of the time in an earlier analysis. Altogether, 150 to 200 TCR beta chains were recorded as cytomegalovirus-associated. Through in vitro validation, a few CMV-associated chains were shown to be specific for CMV antigens.

Vbeta (60) and Jbeta (13) primers were used in the PCR. Using immunoSEQ multiplex PCR, the repertoire was profiled, and TCRdb retains in-frame clones only, with some absent. The table includes about 170,000 clones, about 59% detected once. The CDR3 is 14 residues long. The germline gives CDR1 SGHTA, CDR2 FQGNSA. V was pared by 5 bases and J by 4 bases, with 5 bases of the junction left unmatched. This clone was seen a handful of times. Its antigen is not identified. This chain links TRBV7-2 with TRBJ1-1, with 9 bases identical to TRBD1. Sequencing input: PBMCs. The TCR was taken from a man aged 40-50 years in good health and CMV-seronegative. The CDR3: CASSDTGGLTEAFF. CDR3 DNA sequence: TGTGCCAGCAGCGATACAGGGGGCCTCACTGAAGCTTTCTTT.